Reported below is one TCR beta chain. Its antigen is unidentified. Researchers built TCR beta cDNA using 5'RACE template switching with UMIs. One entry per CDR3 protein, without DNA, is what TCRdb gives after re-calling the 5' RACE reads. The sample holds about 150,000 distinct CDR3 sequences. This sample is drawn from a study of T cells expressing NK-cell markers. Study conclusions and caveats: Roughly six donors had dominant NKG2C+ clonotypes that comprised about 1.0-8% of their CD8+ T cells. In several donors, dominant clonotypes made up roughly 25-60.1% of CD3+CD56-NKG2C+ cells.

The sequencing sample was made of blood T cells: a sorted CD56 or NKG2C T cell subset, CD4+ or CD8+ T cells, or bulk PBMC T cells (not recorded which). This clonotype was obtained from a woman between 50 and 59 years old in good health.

The CDR3 is CSARNYWGLYQETQYF. V and J are TRBV20-1 and TRBJ2-5; the TCRdb D gene call, TRBD1, has no DNA to confirm it. The CDR3 loop spans 16 amino acids. CDR1 DFQATT and CDR2 SNEGSKA come from the germline V gene (reference sequence).